This T cell receptor (beta chain) was captured by sequencing in a study of blood T cell repertoires in COVID-19. TCRdb's copy holds only in-frame clones and misses some; the assay was immunoSEQ multiplex PCR. The sample lists approximately 230,000 clones, around nine tenths seen once, with roughly 1.4% in the top ten. Looked up from germline, CDR1 is LGHNA and CDR2 is YSLEER. CDR3 length equals 16 residues. The V and J ends lost 0 bases and 5 bases respectively, with 16 bases between them. The chain uses TRBV4-3 and TRBJ2-5; D possibly corresponds to TRBD2 (5 bases). The material sequenced was peripheral blood. This receptor was obtained from a man of 80 years or more with acute or convalescent COVID-19. The CDR3 region is CASSQDLAARGETQYF. Written as DNA, the CDR3 is TGCGCCAGCAGCCAAGATCTGGCAGCGAGAGGGGAGACCCAGTACTTC.